Presented here are 22 T cell receptor beta chains from one specimen sequenced in a study of identical twins. Via MiXCR, TCRdb re-called the 5' RACE reads, giving one row per CDR3 protein. The sample includes some 500,000 distinct CDR3 sequences, approximately 10% of them seen just once. This sample was also put to use in a study of yellow fever vaccine responses in identical twins.

The sample consisted of PBMCs. The receptors were sampled from a woman younger than 35 in good health.

This clonotype came up a few times. The V and J genes are TRBV2 and TRBJ1-6; D gene uncertain. The V gene lost 2 bases and the J gene lost 5 bases, with 4 bases spanning the gap. CDR1 and CDR2 (germline): SNHLY, FYNNEI. The CDR3 totals 13 residues. DNA of the CDR3: TGTGCCAGCAGTGAATTAAATAATTCACCCCTCCACTTT. Its translation is CASSELNNSPLHF.

The V and J genes are TRBV2 and TRBJ1-5, with TRBD1 identical over 7 bases. J was trimmed by 9 bases and V by 3 bases; bases with no gene match: 14. This CDR3 contains 16 residues. Germline loops: CDR1 SNHLY, CDR2 FYNNEI. CDR3 region: CASSDARQGPEGPQHF. The CDR3 DNA reads TGTGCCAGCAGTGACGCCAGACAGGGCCCCGAAGGGCCCCAGCATTTT. Full variable domain (remainder filled in from reference TRBV2 and TRBJ1-5): EPEVTQTPSHQVTQMGQEVILRCVPISNHLYFYWYRQILGQKVEFLVSFYNNEISEKSEIFDDQFSVERPDGSNFTLKIRSTKLEDSAMYFCASSDARQGPEGPQHFGDGTRLSIL.

The chain combines TRBV21-1 with TRBJ2-4; the DNA was not used to check the table's D call, TRBD1. TRBV21-1 corresponds to a pseudogene. The CDR3 covers 15 residues. The CDR3 sequence: CASSMDRGQKNIQYF. The CDR3, as DNA: TGTGCCAGCAGCATGGACAGGGGGCAAAAAAACATTCAGTACTTC.

The sample holds a few counts of this clonotype. The chain combines TRBV6-5 with TRBJ2-5; 7 positions match TRBD1. This CDR3 has 16 amino acids. From germline, CDR1 is MNHEY and CDR2 SVGAGI. V dropped 4 bases and J dropped 2; count of bases not matched to a gene: 10. The CDR3 loop is CASSSLLGDRQETQYF. The CDR3 DNA reads TGTGCCAGCAGTTCCCTCTTAGGGGACAGACAAGAGACCCAGTACTTC.

V usage is TRBV30 and J usage is TRBJ2-1; 11 nucleotides match TRBD2. CDR1 and CDR2 (germline): GTSNPN, SVGIG (reference sequence). V dropped 1 base and J dropped 3; count of bases not matched to a gene: 5. This CDR3 is 16 amino acids long. Here the CDR3 reads CAWSEFGLAGYNEQFF. CDR3 nucleotides: TGTGCCTGGAGTGAGTTTGGACTAGCGGGCTACAATGAGCAGTTCTTC. Full variable domain (outside the CDR3, taken from reference TRBV30 and TRBJ2-1): SQTIHQWPATLVQPVGSPLSLECTVEGTSNPNLYWYRQAAGRGLQLLFYSVGIGQISSEVPQNLSASRPQDRQFILSSKKLLLSDSGFYLCAWSEFGLAGYNEQFFGPGTRLTVL.

This clonotype has just a few counts. The chain is built from TRBV6-2 or TRBV6-3 and TRBJ2-3, with no clear D. The CDR3 length is 13 residues. Germline CDR1 reads MNHEY; CDR2 reads SVGEGT. V gave up 4 bases and J gave up 14 bases, with 19 bases separating them. CDR3 region: CASSSPDGLSLYF. In nucleotides, the CDR3 is TGTGCCAGCAGTTCCCCCGATGGGTTGTCGTTGTATTTT.

This chain connects TRBV3-1 to TRBJ1-2; D unresolved. Germline-derived CDR1 and CDR2 are LGHDT and YNNKEL (reference sequence). V dropped 4 bases and J dropped 2 bases, with 11 bases sitting between them. The CDR3 runs 14 residues. CDR3 DNA: TGTGCCAGCAGCCTGTCGGCCGACAACTATGGCTACACCTTC. This codes for CASSLSADNYGYTF.

This clonotype has just a few counts. This chain links TRBV5-6 with TRBJ1-1, with a tentative D call TRBD1 (6 bases). Trimming pared 0 bases from V and 8 bases from J, leaving 14 bases between. The CDR3 spans 14 residues. Germline loops: CDR1 SGHDT, CDR2 YYEEEE. The CDR3, as DNA: TGTGCCAGCAGCTTGGGTTTGGGGGCTATGGAAGCTTTCTTT. Protein: CASSLGLGAMEAFF.

About this clonotype itself: This may come from a read error, since a much larger clone is one base off. This sequence joins TRBV10-3 and TRBJ2-1; TRBD1 aligns across 7 bases. Germline-derived CDR1 and CDR2 are ENHRY and SYGVKD. J was trimmed by 4 bases and V by 6 bases; bases with no gene match: 6. The CDR3 sequence is 14 residues long. The CDR3 spells CAISPGTAYNEQFF. DNA for the CDR3: TGTGCCATCAGCCCCGGGACAGCTTACAATGAGCAGTTCTTC.

This clonotype was seen a few times. V and J are TRBV11-2 and TRBJ2-3, with D tentatively TRBD2 (6 bases). Trimming took 5 bases from V and 2 from J, leaving 14 bases between them. This CDR3 spans 15 amino acids. Per the germline V gene, CDR1 is SGHAT and CDR2 is FQNNGV. The CDR3 spells CASSRQGLITDTQYF. In DNA, the CDR3 is TGTGCCAGCAGCCGCCAGGGACTCATCACAGATACGCAGTATTTT.

This chain uses TRBV27 with TRBJ2-3; D possibly uses TRBD1 or TRBD2 (5 bases each). Between the trimmed V and J ends, which lost 2 bases and 9 bases, there was a span of 24 bases. The CDR3 spans 17 residues. Germline CDR1 MNHEY, CDR2 SMNVEV (reference sequence). CDR3 DNA: TGTGCCAGCAGTTTAGACGTCGGCGGGTTGGTAAGGGGAACGCAGTATTTT. Residues: CASSLDVGGLVRGTQYF.

CDR3 DNA: TGTGCCATCAGTGATTCTGGGGACTTAGCAAGTCAGTACTTC. Protein product: CAISDSGDLASQYF. This chain connects TRBV10-3 to TRBJ2-4, with D maybe TRBD2 (6 bases). V was clipped by 3 bases and J by 12 bases, with 18 bases between them. Germline CDR1 is ENHRY and CDR2 is SYGVKD. The CDR3 has 14 residues.

This clonotype was seen a handful of times. In DNA, the CDR3 is TGCGCCAGCAGCCCTAAACTGGTGCGGGGGGATCTCTACAATGAGCAGTTCTTC. Translated: CASSPKLVRGDLYNEQFF. This chain links TRBV5-1 with TRBJ2-1, with TRBD2 matching 8 bases. Germline V gives CDR1 SGHRS, CDR2 YFSETQ. With V trimmed by 4 bases and J by 3 bases, 15 bases remained unmatched. This CDR3 region has 18 residues. The full variable domain, with the rest looked up from reference TRBV5-1 and TRBJ2-1, is KAGVTQTPRYLIKTRGQQVTLSCSPISGHRSVSWYQQTPGQGLQFLFEYFSETQRNKGNFPGRFSGRQFSNSRSEMNVSTLELGDSALYLCASSPKLVRGDLYNEQFFGPGTRLTVL.

The V gene is TRBV7-6, the J gene TRBJ2-3; D ambiguous. In germline, CDR1 is SGHVS, CDR2 FNYEAQ. V lost 4 bases and J 6 bases, leaving 11 bases between the germline ends. This CDR3 comprises 13 residues. The chain's CDR3 is CASSSGRQDTQYF. DNA of the CDR3: TGTGCCAGCAGCTCTGGACGGCAGGATACGCAGTATTTT.

This clonotype came up many times. The genes are TRBV20-1 and TRBJ2-5; 10 positions agree with TRBD2. The germline V gene encodes CDR1 DFQATT and CDR2 SNEGSKA (reference sequence). The junction had 8 bases not matched to a gene; V was cut back by 4 bases and J by 6 bases. This CDR3 has 14 residues. Written as DNA, the CDR3 is TGCAGTGCTACCTTCACTAGCGGGGCGAAGACCCAGTACTTC. Residues: CSATFTSGAKTQYF.

V usage is TRBV7-8 and J usage is TRBJ1-4, with unresolved D. This CDR3 spans 15 amino acids. V was pared by 1 base and J by 5 bases, with 11 bases between. The germline V gene encodes CDR1 SGHVS and CDR2 FQNEAQ. The CDR3 nucleotides read TGTGCCAGCAGCTTAGAGGCAGGAGTAAATGAAAAACTGTTTTTT. Translating gives CASSLEAGVNEKLFF.

The V and J genes are TRBV28 and TRBJ2-1; no clear D. The germline CDR1 and CDR2 sequences are MDHEN and SYDVKM. V lost 3 bases, J lost 9 bases, and 9 bases lay in between. The CDR3 is made up of 12 amino acids. In DNA form, the CDR3 reads TGTGCCAGCAGTTTCGGTAACCTTGAGCAGTTCTTC. This encodes CASSFGNLEQFF.

This clonotype was seen ten or more times. The CDR3 sequence is CAWSYRDRGQDQPQHF. CDR3 DNA: TGTGCCTGGAGCTACCGGGACAGGGGGCAGGATCAGCCCCAGCATTTT. The gene calls are TRBV30 and TRBJ1-5; 12 positions agree with TRBD1. Germline CDR1 is GTSNPN and CDR2 is SVGIG (reference sequence). V dropped 3 bases and J dropped 5; count of bases not matched to a gene: 8. The CDR3 spans 16 residues.

The V call is TRBV6-1, the J call TRBJ2-7, with 9 positions matching TRBD1. The CDR3 extends over 15 amino acids. CDR1 MNHNS and CDR2 SASEGT come from the germline V gene. Losses at the gene ends were 6 bases for V and 5 bases for J; bases not matched to a gene: 11. The CDR3 here is CASRRDRDIAHEQYF. Written as DNA, the CDR3 is TGTGCCAGCAGGAGGGACAGGGATATTGCCCACGAGCAGTACTTC.

This clonotype was found many times. This CDR3 reads CASRSGESNEKLFF. CDR3 bases: TGTGCCAGCAGATCAGGGGAGTCTAATGAAAAACTGTTTTTT. V gene TRBV21-1 combines with J gene TRBJ1-4; the table calls TRBD1, which could not be checked here. TRBV21-1 is a documented pseudogene. The CDR3 runs 14 residues.

This clonotype was counted at least ten times. V gene TRBV5-1 combines with J gene TRBJ2-3; TRBD1 matches 7 bases. The CDR3 contains 15 residues. V was pared by 1 base and J by 6 bases, with 8 bases of the junction left unmatched. Germline V gives CDR1 SGHRS, CDR2 YFSETQ. The CDR3 sequence: CASSLRGTAHDTQYF. The CDR3, as DNA: TGCGCCAGCAGCTTGAGGGGGACAGCTCACGATACGCAGTATTTT.

This clonotype was seen repeatedly, ten times or more. The V call is TRBV5-5, the J call TRBJ2-7, with D maybe TRBD2 (7 bases). Deletions cut 1 base from V and 3 bases from J, with 14 bases between. This CDR3 is 15 amino acids long. Germline assignment: CDR1 SGHKS and CDR2 YYEKEE (reference sequence). CDR3 DNA sequence: TGTGCCAGCAGCTTGCGGGGGCAGCGGGACTACGAGCAGTACTTC. Translated: CASSLRGQRDYEQYF.